Below, 28 T cell receptor beta chains from the same sample are listed, as sequenced in a study of blood T cell repertoires in COVID-19. Profiling relied on immunoSEQ multiplex PCR, and the TCRdb table lists in-frame clones only, not all of them. The repertoire includes approximately 280,000 clones, about 89% of them detected once, and around 4.4% sits in the top ten. Input material: peripheral blood. These receptors came from a man in his forties or fifties with acute or convalescent COVID-19.

The chain links TRBV19 to TRBJ1-6, with unresolved D. V lost 7 bases, J lost 7 bases, and 11 bases lay in between. The germline gives CDR1 LNHDA, CDR2 SQIVND (reference sequence). The CDR3 is made up of 13 amino acids. Written as DNA, the CDR3 is TGTGCCAGTATTGGAGGGAACAATTCACCCCTCCACTTT. Translating gives CASIGGNNSPLHF.

The chain's CDR3 is CATLPGASEKLFF. The CDR3 nucleotides are TGTGCCACCCTACCAGGGGCGTCAGAAAAACTGTTTTTT. The V call is TRBV19, the J call TRBJ1-4, with D possibly being TRBD1 (6 bases). The CDR3 loop spans 13 amino acids. Germline V CDR1 and CDR2: LNHDA, SQIVND (reference sequence). V lost 10 bases to trimming and J lost 8 bases, with 17 bases between them.

The chain carries TRBV10-2 and TRBJ2-7; 8 bases are shared with TRBD1. Trimming took 4 bases from V and 4 from J; bases not matched to a gene: 3. The CDR3 contains 13 residues. Germline V gives CDR1 WSHSY, CDR2 SAAADI. The CDR3 protein is CASSGNRGYEQYF. Here the CDR3 DNA reads TGCGCCAGCAGTGGAAACAGGGGGTACGAGCAGTACTTC.

J is TRBJ2-5 and V is TRBV6-5; maybe TRBD1 (6 bases). CDR3 length: 13 amino acids. V lost 5 bases and J lost 1, with 8 bases in between. Germline V gene data show CDR1 as MNHEY and CDR2 as SVGAGI. The DNA for the CDR3 is TGTGCCAGCAGTAAGACAGGCCAAGAGACCCAGTACTTC. Protein sequence: CASSKTGQETQYF.

The chain combines TRBV19 with TRBJ2-2; maybe TRBD1 (6 bases). V shed 4 bases and J shed 3 bases, with 21 bases lying between them. Germline-derived CDR1 and CDR2 are LNHDA and SQIVND (reference sequence). The CDR3 consists of 18 residues. The CDR3 is CASSTVTGTLWDTGELFF. CDR3 nucleotides: TGTGCCAGTAGTACCGTCACAGGGACCCTTTGGGACACCGGGGAGCTGTTTTTT.

The chain combines TRBV29-1 with TRBJ2-7; 10 bases align to TRBD2. The trim removed 7 bases at V and 3 bases at J, leaving 3 bases unmatched. Germline V gene sequence: CDR1 SQVTM, CDR2 ANQGSEA. The CDR3 is 12 residues long. CDR3 sequence: CSGWTSGYEQYF. The CDR3 DNA is TGCAGCGGATGGACTAGCGGCTACGAGCAGTACTTC.

The rearrangement joins TRBV5-4 to TRBJ1-1; TRBD1 might be the D (5 bases). The V end lost 0 bases, the J end lost 4 bases, and 22 bases lay between the germline ends. The V gene's germline CDR1 is SGHNT and CDR2 YYREEE (reference sequence). The CDR3 has 18 amino acids. In DNA, the CDR3 is TGTGCCAGCAGCTTGGCTCTCTTTCCGCAGGAGGGGATCACTGAAGCTTTCTTT. Its protein is CASSLALFPQEGITEAFF. The whole variable domain, remainder taken from reference TRBV5-4 and TRBJ1-1, is ETGVTQSPTHLIKTRGQQVTLRCSSQSGHNTVSWYQQALGQGPQFIFQYYREEENGRGNFPPRFSGLQFPNYSSELNVNALELDDSALYLCASSLALFPQEGITEAFFGQGTRLTVV.

This clone was seen a handful of times. The chain couples TRBV4-1 to TRBJ2-1; TRBD1 is a possible D gene (5 bases). Per germline, CDR1 MGHRA and CDR2 YSYEKL. The CDR3 extends over 13 amino acids. The V end was cut by 0 bases, the J end by 12 bases, with 12 bases between. The CDR3 DNA reads as TGCGCCAGCAGCCAAGAGGTTCAGGGTGTGCAGTTCTTC. This sequence encodes CASSQEVQGVQFF.

The rearrangement joins TRBV30 to TRBJ1-4; D possibly corresponds to TRBD1 (6 bases). Per germline, CDR1 GTSNPN and CDR2 SVGIG (reference sequence). The CDR3 is 13 amino acids. Trimming left V 3 bases short and J 11 bases short, with 16 bases between. The CDR3 DNA reads as TGTGCCTGGAGGGCCCGGGGGGCGGAGAAACTGTTTTTT. It yields the protein CAWRARGAEKLFF.

This chain links TRBV12-5 with TRBJ1-6; D may be TRBD1 (6 bases). The CDR3 extends over 13 amino acids. V lost 3 bases and J 9 bases, leaving 9 bases between the germline ends. The germline CDR1 and CDR2 sequences are LGHNT and FRNRAP. The CDR3: CASGLTGISPLHF. In DNA form, the CDR3 reads TGTGCTAGTGGTTTAACAGGGATTTCACCCCTCCACTTT.

The chain uses TRBV3-1 (or the pseudogene TRBV3-2) and TRBJ1-6; D gene unclear. The CDR3 is 16 residues long. Germline loops: CDR1 LGHDT, CDR2 YNNKEL (reference sequence). The V gene lost 1 base and the J gene lost 1 base, with 8 bases spanning the gap. Here the CDR3 reads CASSQVGQSYNSPLHF. The CDR3, as DNA: TGTGCCAGCAGCCAAGTTGGGCAGTCCTATAATTCACCCCTCCACTTT.

The chain combines TRBV29-1 with TRBJ1-2; TRBD1 might be the D (6 bases). The CDR3 is 14 residues long. Trimming took 6 bases from V and 0 from J, leaving 14 bases between them. Germline CDR1 is SQVTM and CDR2 is ANQGSEA. As DNA, the CDR3 is TGCAGCGTAGTAACAGGGTCTTCTAACTATGGCTACACCTTC. Translated, it gives CSVVTGSSNYGYTF.

The chain combines TRBV7-9 with TRBJ1-1; perhaps TRBD1 as D (5 bases). Germline values: CDR1 SEHNR, CDR2 FQNEAQ (reference sequence). The V and J ends lost 3 bases and 8 bases respectively, with 13 bases between them. The CDR3 runs 13 residues. In nucleotides, the CDR3 is TGTGCCAGCAGCTTTGTTTCAGGGAAGGAAGCTTTCTTT. This translates into CASSFVSGKEAFF. Based on the CDR3 plus reference TRBV7-9 and TRBJ1-1, the full variable domain is DTGVSQNPRHKITKRGQNVTFRCDPISEHNRLYWYRQTLGQGPEFLTYFQNEAQLEKSRLLSDRFSAERPKGSFSTLEIQRTEQGDSAMYLCASSFVSGKEAFFGQGTRLTVV.

J is TRBJ1-1 and V is TRBV3-1 (or the pseudogene TRBV3-2); D perhaps matches TRBD1 (5 bases). V was trimmed by 4 bases and J by 5 bases, leaving 8 bases between them. The CDR3 totals 12 residues. Germline V CDR1 and CDR2: LGHDT, YNNKEL (reference sequence). The chain's CDR3 is CASSPPGTEAFF. CDR3 bases: TGTGCCAGCAGCCCGCCAGGGACTGAAGCTTTCTTT.

V gene TRBV9 combines with J gene TRBJ2-1; D unclear. This CDR3 has 13 amino acids. Trimming pared 0 bases from V and 4 bases from J, leaving 5 bases between. Germline V gene data show CDR1 as SGDLS and CDR2 as YYNGEE. CDR3 in amino acids: CASSVGQYNEQFF. CDR3 DNA: TGTGCCAGCAGCGTAGGGCAGTACAATGAGCAGTTCTTC.

The genes are TRBV5-1 and TRBJ1-4; D unclear. Germline CDR1 reads SGHRS; CDR2 reads YFSETQ. The V end was cut by 4 bases, the J end by 12 bases, with 25 bases between. The CDR3 has 16 amino acids. The CDR3 loop reads CASSLGRWHGMAELFF. The CDR3 DNA is TGCGCCAGCAGCCTGGGAAGGTGGCACGGGATGGCGGAACTGTTTTTT.

J is TRBJ2-7 and V is TRBV11-2; 7 nucleotides agree with TRBD1. There are 15 residues in the CDR3. Per germline, CDR1 SGHAT and CDR2 FQNNGV. The trim removed 5 bases at V and 3 bases at J, leaving 10 bases unmatched. CDR3 in DNA: TGTGCCAGCAGCAACGACAGGGTCGGTAACTACGAGCAGTACTTC. Amino acid sequence: CASSNDRVGNYEQYF. The whole variable domain, remainder taken from reference TRBV11-2 and TRBJ2-7, is EAGVAQSPRYKIIEKRQSVAFWCNPISGHATLYWYQQILGQGPKLLIQFQNNGVVDDSQLPKDRFSAERLKGVDSTLKIQPAKLEDSAVYLCASSNDRVGNYEQYFGPGTRLTVT.

V and J are TRBV6-1 and TRBJ2-4, with D possibly being TRBD1 (6 bases). The CDR3 extends over 15 amino acids. Germline CDR1 reads MNHNS; CDR2 reads SASEGT. The V gene lost 2 bases and the J gene lost 3 bases, with 11 bases spanning the gap. The CDR3 nucleotides read TGTGCCAGCAGTGAACAGGGGAATATCAAAAACATTCAGTACTTC. It translates to CASSEQGNIKNIQYF.

J is TRBJ2-7 and V is TRBV5-4, with 9 bases fitting TRBD2. The J segment lost 3 bases and the V segment lost 2 bases, leaving 3 bases of the junction unmatched. There are 14 residues in the CDR3. The germline V gene has CDR1 SGHNT and CDR2 YYREEE (reference sequence). Here the CDR3 DNA reads TGTGCCAGCAGCTTTATGACTAGCGGCTACGAGCAGTACTTC. It is translated as CASSFMTSGYEQYF.

The chain carries TRBV24-1 and TRBJ2-2; D remains ambiguous. The CDR3 has 13 residues. Germline CDR1 is KGHDR and CDR2 is SFDVKD. Trimming removed 4 bases from V and 4 bases from J, with 6 bases in between. The chain's CDR3 is CATSDTSTGELFF. For the CDR3, the DNA is TGTGCCACCAGTGACACGAGCACCGGGGAGCTGTTTTTT.

The genes are TRBV12-3 or TRBV12-4 and TRBJ2-3; 7 nucleotides match TRBD2. J gave up 5 bases and V 6 bases, and 5 bases lay outside the gene matches. The CDR3 totals 13 residues. The CDR3 DNA is TGTGCCAGCAGCCGACTAGCTATAGATACGCAGTATTTT. Residues: CASSRLAIDTQYF.

This chain joins TRBV9 and TRBJ1-2; TRBD1 is a possible D gene (6 bases). CDR3 length: 13 residues. V was shortened by 0 bases and J by 8 bases, with 11 bases between the two germline ends. The germline gives CDR1 SGDLS, CDR2 YYNGEE. CDR3 sequence reads: CASSVAQGSGYTF. DNA for the CDR3: TGTGCCAGCAGCGTAGCCCAGGGGAGCGGCTACACCTTC.

This clone has a handful of counts. The chain is built from TRBV5-1 and TRBJ1-1; 7 nucleotides align to TRBD1. Per germline, CDR1 SGHRS and CDR2 YFSETQ. The CDR3 loop spans 15 amino acids. With 0 bases clipped from V and 11 bases from J, the junction kept 13 bases outside the gene matches. The CDR3, as DNA: TGCGCCAGCAGCTTGGCTTTGGCAGGGGGTGGGCGCGCTTTCTTT. This codes for CASSLALAGGGRAFF.

This clone was seen once. The chain has TRBV6-5 and TRBJ2-7; D may be TRBD2 (6 bases). Germline V gives CDR1 MNHEY, CDR2 SVGAGI. The CDR3 loop spans 14 amino acids. V dropped 6 bases and J dropped 1 base, with 13 bases sitting between them. The CDR3 DNA reads TGTGCCAGCAGGAACGGAGGGTCGTCCTACGAGCAGTACTTC. This sequence encodes CASRNGGSSYEQYF.

The chain combines TRBV3-1 (or the pseudogene TRBV3-2) with TRBJ1-1, with D possibly TRBD1 on 5 matching bases. The CDR3 is 13 residues long. The V end lost 6 bases, the J end lost 0 bases, and 8 bases lay between the germline ends. CDR1 is LGHDT, CDR2 YNNKEL, per germline (reference sequence). CDR3 coding DNA: TGTGCCAGCAGTGGGGCCATGAACACTGAAGCTTTCTTT. Amino acid sequence: CASSGAMNTEAFF.

The V and J genes are TRBV9 and TRBJ2-1; 16 nucleotides line up with TRBD2. From germline, CDR1 is SGDLS and CDR2 YYNGEE. This CDR3 has 14 amino acids. The J segment lost 13 bases and the V segment lost 4 bases, leaving 5 bases of the junction unmatched. Here the CDR3 reads CASSPGTSGGAQFF. The CDR3 nucleotides are TGTGCCAGCAGCCCAGGGACTAGCGGGGGGGCTCAGTTCTTC.

This clone has only one observation. The chain is built from TRBV10-3 and TRBJ1-1; D gene uncertain. Trimming took 7 bases from V and 3 from J, leaving 9 bases between them. Germline V gene lookup returns CDR1 ENHRY and CDR2 SYGVKD. There are 12 residues in the CDR3. CDR3 sequence reads: CAIKQGDTEAFF. In DNA, the CDR3 is TGTGCCATCAAACAAGGAGACACTGAAGCTTTCTTT.

This chain joins TRBV15 and TRBJ2-7, with D possibly TRBD2 on 7 matching bases. Trimming stripped 1 base from V and 3 bases from J, with 13 bases between. This CDR3 spans 15 amino acids. Germline V gene sequence: CDR1 LNHNV, CDR2 YYDKDF (reference sequence). The CDR3 coding sequence is TGTGCCACCAGCAGAGGGGGGCGGGGGATCTACGAGCAGTACTTC. It codes for CATSRGGRGIYEQYF.